The 29 T cell receptor beta chains below were found in one sample sequenced in a study of T-cell reconstitution after alpha-beta-depleted transplantation in children. A library of TCRbeta sequences, prepared with unique molecular identifiers, was generated. Using its own MiXCR run on the PCR reads, TCRdb lists one record per CDR3 protein. The data show around 600,000 distinct CDR3 sequences, approximately 16% seen once. This specimen was PBMCs from the stem cell graft donor, taken from the stem cell graft. These receptors were taken from a human donor who donated a stem cell graft to a child with acute myeloid leukemia.

This rearrangement joins TRBV27 to TRBJ1-3; D may be TRBD1 (5 bases). This CDR3 has 13 residues. V lost 8 bases and J lost 0, with 8 bases in between. CDR1 and CDR2 from the germline V gene are MNHEY and SMNVEV (reference sequence). This chain's CDR3 is CASARGSGNTIYF. CDR3 nucleotides: TGTGCCAGCGCGAGGGGCTCTGGAAACACCATATATTTT.

This clonotype was seen only a few times. The chain employs TRBV2 and TRBJ1-2; D uncertain. This CDR3 is built from 12 residues. Trimming shortened V by 7 bases and J by 4 bases, and 10 bases separated the two germline ends. Per the germline V gene, CDR1 is SNHLY and CDR2 is FYNNEI. DNA of the CDR3: TGTGCCAGCAATCCGAGGAGCTATGGCTACACCTTC. Its protein product is CASNPRSYGYTF.

The chain is built from TRBV20-1 and TRBJ2-5; D not resolved. Germline CDR1 is DFQATT and CDR2 is SNEGSKA (reference sequence). The CDR3 sequence is 14 residues long. The ends were cut back, 6 bases at V and 5 bases at J, with 19 bases in the middle. CDR3: CSALWPSKRETQYF. The CDR3 DNA reads as TGCAGTGCCCTCTGGCCCTCGAAGAGGGAGACCCAGTACTTC.

This clonotype showed up just once. The chain has TRBV30 and TRBJ2-7; 9 nucleotides align to TRBD1. The V segment lost 4 bases and the J segment 6 bases; nucleotides outside the gene matches: 7. This CDR3 has 13 residues. The germline V gene encodes CDR1 GTSNPN and CDR2 SVGIG (reference sequence). CDR3 loop: CAWTPGQGTEQYF. CDR3 nucleotide sequence: TGTGCCTGGACCCCAGGACAGGGGACCGAGCAGTACTTC. The variable domain in full, with the rest retrieved from reference TRBV30 and TRBJ2-7, is SQTIHQWPATLVQPVGSPLSLECTVEGTSNPNLYWYRQAAGRGLQLLFYSVGIGQISSEVPQNLSASRPQDRQFILSSKKLLLSDSGFYLCAWTPGQGTEQYFGPGTRLTVT.

This clonotype has a count of ten or more. V is TRBV20-1 and J is TRBJ1-5, with 7 positions matching TRBD1. The CDR3 covers 17 residues. Germline assignment: CDR1 DFQATT and CDR2 SNEGSKA (reference sequence). Trimming removed 2 bases from V and 0 bases from J; junction bases left unmatched: 10. CDR3 residues: CSARSSGGRHSNQPQHF. The DNA of the CDR3 is TGCAGTGCTAGATCTTCAGGGGGTAGACATAGCAATCAGCCCCAGCATTTT.

The sample holds one count of this clonotype. The gene calls are TRBV10-2 and TRBJ2-3; TRBD2 matches 11 bases. CDR1 is WSHSY and CDR2 is SAAADI in the germline V gene. This CDR3 comprises 18 residues. J was trimmed by 0 bases and V by 8 bases; bases with no gene match: 13. The CDR3 loop reads CASSSSGGLEHSTDTQYF. The CDR3 region has the DNA TGCGCCAGCTCTTCTAGCGGGGGGCTAGAACATAGCACAGATACGCAGTATTTT.

The chain is built from TRBV7-2 and TRBJ2-3; no firm D call. Germline V gives CDR1 SGHTA, CDR2 FQGNSA. With 2 bases removed from V and 8 bases from J, the gap between germline ends came to 14 bases. There are 14 residues in the CDR3. CDR3 DNA: TGTGCCAGCAGCTTACTGTCCGTGGGTCCTACGCAGTATTTT. Translation gives CASSLLSVGPTQYF.

The chain joins TRBV7-9 to TRBJ1-1; D is perhaps TRBD1 (5 bases). Trimming removed 3 bases from V and 6 bases from J, with 8 bases in between. The CDR3 is 12 amino acids. Germline CDR1 reads SEHNR; CDR2 reads FQNEAQ (reference sequence). CDR3: CASSFGGAEAFF. For the CDR3, the DNA is TGTGCCAGCAGCTTCGGAGGGGCTGAAGCTTTCTTT. The variable domain in full, with the rest retrieved from reference TRBV7-9 and TRBJ1-1, is DTGVSQNPRHKITKRGQNVTFRCDPISEHNRLYWYRQTLGQGPEFLTYFQNEAQLEKSRLLSDRFSAERPKGSFSTLEIQRTEQGDSAMYLCASSFGGAEAFFGQGTRLTVV.

The gene calls are TRBV7-9 and TRBJ2-7; 8 positions match TRBD1. The CDR3 has 14 amino acids. The germline gives CDR1 SEHNR, CDR2 FQNEAQ (reference sequence). J lost 3 bases, V lost 1 base, and 2 bases had no gene match. The CDR3 loop reads CASSLDDRGYEQYF. The CDR3 DNA reads as TGTGCCAGCAGCTTAGACGACAGGGGCTACGAGCAGTACTTC.

The table lists this clonotype with a few counts. This chain links TRBV11-2 with TRBJ2-7; D is unclear. V lost 5 bases to trimming and J lost 0 bases, with 11 bases between them. Germline-derived CDR1 and CDR2 are SGHAT and FQNNGV. The CDR3 is 14 amino acids. The CDR3 sequence is CASSPAGFSYEQYF. The DNA of the CDR3 is TGTGCCAGCAGCCCGGCCGGCTTCTCCTACGAGCAGTACTTC.

V and J are TRBV20-1 and TRBJ1-1, with D possibly being TRBD1 (5 bases). The V gene's germline CDR1 is DFQATT and CDR2 SNEGSKA (reference sequence). The CDR3 has 13 residues. Deletions cut 4 bases from V and 0 bases from J, with 9 bases between. The CDR3 DNA follows: TGCAGTGCTATTGCCAGGGTGAACACTGAAGCTTTCTTT. Its protein product is CSAIARVNTEAFF.

The chain links TRBV12-3 or TRBV12-4 to TRBJ1-1; no clear D gene. The CDR3 totals 13 residues. V was clipped by 6 bases and J by 1 base, with 9 bases between them. The DNA of the CDR3 is TGTGCCAGCAGGACACCGGGGAACACTGAAGCTTTCTTT. Translation: CASRTPGNTEAFF.

This clonotype was seen a few times. This chain uses TRBV25-1 with TRBJ2-1; 8 positions match TRBD2. The J segment lost 6 bases and the V segment lost 2 bases, leaving 6 bases of the junction unmatched. Germline CDR1 is MGHDK and CDR2 is SYGVNS. This CDR3 comprises 15 residues. The CDR3 coding sequence is TGTGCCAGCAGTGAAATAAGCGGGGGTTTCAATGAGCAGTTCTTC. Its translation: CASSEISGGFNEQFF.

The V gene is TRBV25-1, the J gene TRBJ1-5; 8 bases are a match to TRBD1. V gave up 0 bases and J gave up 5 bases; unmatched junction bases: 6. This CDR3 region has 16 residues. Germline CDR1 MGHDK, CDR2 SYGVNS. CDR3 coding DNA: TGTGCCAGCAGTGAATATAGAGGACAGGGAGATCAGCCCCAGCATTTT. Protein: CASSEYRGQGDQPQHF.

This clonotype was found a few times. The rearrangement joins TRBV15 to TRBJ1-3; 7 positions match TRBD1. CDR1 is LNHNV and CDR2 is YYDKDF in the germline V gene (reference sequence). The CDR3 is 16 amino acids. The trim removed 1 base at V and 4 bases at J, leaving 7 bases unmatched. The CDR3: CATSRGAVQGGNTIYF. The DNA of the CDR3 is TGTGCCACCAGCAGAGGAGCAGTACAGGGGGGAAACACCATATATTTT.

The CDR3 region is CASSPLYGGYTF. CDR3 nucleotide sequence: TGTGCCAGCAGCCCCCTCTATGGGGGCTACACCTTC. The chain links TRBV7-8 to TRBJ1-2, with D unresolved. The CDR3 runs to 12 residues. Trimming removed 5 bases from V and 8 bases from J, with 12 bases in between. Germline V CDR1 and CDR2: SGHVS, FQNEAQ.

The chain employs TRBV5-1 and TRBJ2-1; 9 positions agree with TRBD1. Germline CDR1 is SGHRS and CDR2 is YFSETQ. This CDR3 has 15 residues. After removal of 7 bases from V and 8 bases from J, the junction contained 13 bases not matched to a gene. CDR3 sequence (DNA): TGCGCCAGCCACACCGGGACAGGGTTATTCCATGAGCAGTTCTTC. It translates to CASHTGTGLFHEQFF.

This clonotype was seen many times. The J gene is TRBJ1-5, the V gene TRBV12-3 or TRBV12-4; D call uncertain. V lost 4 bases to trimming and J lost 0 bases, with 10 bases between them. This CDR3 is 15 amino acids long. This CDR3 is CASSSKPYSNQPQHF. The DNA for the CDR3 is TGTGCCAGCAGTTCGAAGCCGTATAGCAATCAGCCCCAGCATTTT.

The table lists this clonotype with a few counts. The chain couples TRBV4-3 to TRBJ2-1; 8 nucleotides align to TRBD2. The germline CDR1 and CDR2 sequences are LGHNA and YSLEER. The CDR3 length is 17 residues. After removal of 1 base from V and 4 bases from J, the junction contained 9 bases not matched to a gene. The DNA of the CDR3 is TGCGCCAGCAGCCAAGGTCGTATTAGCGGGGATTACAATGAGCAGTTCTTC. The encoded protein is CASSQGRISGDYNEQFF.

This clonotype has a count of ten or more. The chain joins TRBV29-1 to TRBJ2-1, with D possibly called TRBD1 or TRBD2 (5 bases each). Trimming stripped 7 bases from V and 3 bases from J, with 22 bases between. This CDR3 contains 16 residues. The V gene's germline CDR1 is SQVTM and CDR2 ANQGSEA. CDR3 sequence: CSACPEGTLYYNEQFF. As DNA, the CDR3 is TGCAGCGCCTGCCCTGAGGGGACCCTTTACTACAATGAGCAGTTCTTC.

This chain uses TRBV7-9 with TRBJ2-7; 7 nucleotides align to TRBD1. The V segment lost 1 base and the J segment 3 bases; nucleotides outside the gene matches: 3. This CDR3 contains 14 residues. Germline CDR1 is SEHNR and CDR2 is FQNEAQ (reference sequence). The CDR3 coding sequence is TGTGCCAGCAGCTTAGGGGGACAGTACTACGAGCAGTACGTC. Its translation: CASSLGGQYYEQYV.

This clonotype was counted ten times or more. This chain uses TRBV12-3 or TRBV12-4 with TRBJ2-7; D call uncertain. The CDR3 consists of 12 residues. V was trimmed by 6 bases and J by 12 bases, leaving 18 bases between them. The CDR3 reads CASSPGKGKVYV. As DNA, the CDR3 is TGTGCCAGCAGCCCGGGCAAAGGGAAGGTGTACGTC.

In this sample, this clonotype turned up a few times. V and J are TRBV7-9 and TRBJ1-1; D unresolved. The CDR3 length is 13 residues. Trimming took 6 bases from V and 4 from J, leaving 12 bases between them. CDR1 is SEHNR and CDR2 is FQNEAQ in the germline V gene (reference sequence). The CDR3 DNA follows: TGTGCCAGCAGACAGAGTGGCAGCACTGAAGCTTTCTTT. This translates into CASRQSGSTEAFF.

Only a few counts were recorded for this clonotype. The gene calls are TRBV15 and TRBJ2-1; 12 nucleotides line up with TRBD2. Trimming removed 9 bases from V and 3 bases from J; junction bases left unmatched: 3. This CDR3 contains 14 residues. CDR1 is LNHNV, CDR2 YYDKDF, per germline (reference sequence). CDR3 bases: TGTGCCACTTGGACTAGCGGGATCTACAATGAGCAGTTCTTC. It codes for CATWTSGIYNEQFF.

This clonotype was seen more than once but under ten times. This chain joins TRBV4-2 and TRBJ1-5; D remains ambiguous. This CDR3 region has 16 residues. V was shortened by 3 bases and J by 3 bases, with 15 bases between the two germline ends. CDR1 is LGHNA, CDR2 YNFKEQ, per germline. CDR3 nucleotides: TGTGCCAGCAGCCATGGGGATGGGCGGTACAATCAGCCCCAGCATTTT. The encoded protein is CASSHGDGRYNQPQHF.

There are a few counts of this clonotype. The chain recombines TRBV20-1 with TRBJ2-7, with 9 bases identical to TRBD2. This CDR3 spans 15 amino acids. CDR1 is DFQATT, CDR2 SNEGSKA, per germline (reference sequence). The trim removed 0 bases at V and 2 bases at J, leaving 5 bases unmatched. The CDR3 loop reads CSARDVAGGTYEQYF. Written as DNA, the CDR3 is TGCAGTGCTAGAGATGTGGCGGGGGGGACCTACGAGCAGTACTTC.

This clonotype was picked up many times. This chain joins TRBV7-8 and TRBJ1-2; D unclear. The germline gives CDR1 SGHVS, CDR2 FQNEAQ. This CDR3 has 14 amino acids. The V and J ends lost 0 bases and 0 bases respectively, with 5 bases between them. The CDR3 is CASSLARSNYGYTF. The DNA of the CDR3 is TGTGCCAGCAGCTTAGCCAGGTCTAACTATGGCTACACCTTC.

The chain recombines TRBV28 with TRBJ1-5; 9 bases are a match to TRBD1. The CDR3 runs 18 residues. V dropped 4 bases and J dropped 0; count of bases not matched to a gene: 10. Germline CDR1 is MDHEN and CDR2 is SYDVKM. Here the CDR3 reads CASSSRTGGDYSNQPQHF. The CDR3 DNA is TGTGCCAGCAGTTCGCGAACAGGGGGCGACTATAGCAATCAGCCCCAGCATTTT.

The sample holds a few counts of this clonotype. The gene calls are TRBV18 and TRBJ1-2; the match to TRBD1 covers 8 bases. The CDR3 spans 11 residues. The ends lost 6 bases at V and 10 bases at J; junction bases unmatched: 4. Germline V gene lookup returns CDR1 KGHSH and CDR2 LQKENI. The CDR3 sequence: CASSDRADYTF. The DNA for the CDR3 is TGTGCCAGCTCGGACAGGGCCGACTACACCTTC.